This T cell receptor (beta chain) was identified during a study of blood T cell repertoires in COVID-19 (dated by TCRdb to about 2020). About the full investigation: The collaborator samples originated in the United States, Italy and Spain and spanned the acute and convalescent phases of COVID-19. The dataset comprised deeply sampled blood TCRbeta repertoires from subjects exposed to, actively infected with, or recovered from COVID-19. Nearly every sample came with metadata listing a de-identified subject ID, COVID-19 status, age in years and sex. HLA class I and class II types, where available, came from metadata supplied by the sample provider rather than from assay-based typing. The prospective study material was composed of cDNA or gDNA derived from T cells, B-cell-depleted T cells, or PBMCs. A freely available public database, intended as a resource for researchers studying the immune response to SARS-CoV-2, is where the repertoires were released. The samples were drawn from the first 160 participants of the ongoing ImmuneRACE study and from roughly 1,300 subjects provided by 6 global collaborators. The paper's findings and limits, for the study overall: How much clinical and demographic metadata was included differed by source and by participant, and the metadata was provided uncurated.

Collaborating institutions collected whole blood in K2EDTA tubes following their own protocols. For TCRbeta analysis, collaborator samples were shipped as frozen whole blood, as isolated PBMCs, or as DNA extracted from either sample type. The CDR3, cysteine through phenylalanine, is 15 amino acids long. Only the CDR3 region is kept as DNA, spanning 45 bases read in frame from base 1. The germline V gene gives CDR1 as SGDLS and CDR2 as YYNGEE. Deletion took 0 bases off V and 0 bases off J, with a span of 8 bases between the germline ends. There are a few counts of this clone. Its cognate antigen has yet to be identified. It has no much larger one-base neighbor in the sample; base qualities were not kept. TCRbeta CDR3 regions were amplified from genomic DNA by means of the immunoSEQ Assay, a bias-controlled multiplex PCR. Regarding the original processing steps: Nucleated cell counts per sample were estimated from amplification of reference gene primers within the assay. To quantify the absolute abundance of each unique TCRbeta CDR3 rearrangement, sequence reads were collapsed and filtered. For each sample, productive Simpson clonality was calculated by taking the square root of Simpson's diversity index across productive rearrangements. Sourced from immuneACCESS, this table was stored by TCRdb with only in-frame sequences that have V and J called. A share of the clones is absent; for the studies checked, an unresolved V gene accounts for under half, and the remainder has no known explanation. That table gives V, J and clone size, and the DNA gave D and trimming. The sample profile shows around 59,000 clones; 75% to 85% of them were found once. The top ten clones comprise approximately 7% of the sample.

Sequencing was done on a sample of peripheral blood. The rearrangement joined TRBV9 to TRBJ2-3, with the identity of the D gene unclear. The clonotype was recovered from a man aged 60-69 years with acute or convalescent COVID-19. The bases read TGTGCCAGCAGCGTAGGCCCCACTAGCACAGATACGCAGTATTTT. Its protein is CASSVGPTSTDTQYF.